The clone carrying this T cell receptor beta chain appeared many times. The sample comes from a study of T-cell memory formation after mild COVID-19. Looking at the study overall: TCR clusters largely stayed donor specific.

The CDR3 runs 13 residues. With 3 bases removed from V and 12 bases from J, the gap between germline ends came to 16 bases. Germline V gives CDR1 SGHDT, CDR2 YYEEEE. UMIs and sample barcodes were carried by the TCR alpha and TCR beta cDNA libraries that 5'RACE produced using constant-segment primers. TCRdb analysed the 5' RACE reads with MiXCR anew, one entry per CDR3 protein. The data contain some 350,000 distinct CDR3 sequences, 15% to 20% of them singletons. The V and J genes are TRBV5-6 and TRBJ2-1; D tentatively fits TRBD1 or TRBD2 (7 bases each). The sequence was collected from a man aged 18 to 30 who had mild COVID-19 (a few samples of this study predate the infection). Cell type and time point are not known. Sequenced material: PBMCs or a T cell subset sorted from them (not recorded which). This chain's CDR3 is CASSSRGGAGQFF. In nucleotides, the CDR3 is TGTGCCAGCAGCTCCAGGGGGGGCGCAGGGCAGTTCTTC.